This passage covers 10 T cell receptor beta chains from one sample sequenced in a study of blood T cells in healthy people across ages. Then a second PCR, running roughly 7 to 11 cycles, was carried out with a sample-barcoded 5' primer and a J-beta primer mix. TCRdb re-analysed the 5' RACE reads in MiXCR, keeping a single row per CDR3 protein. The sample carries 1.5 million to 2 million distinct CDR3 sequences, approximately 50% recorded once. Sequenced material: blood. The receptors come from a woman between 40 and 50 years old in good health.

The chain carries TRBV6-5 and TRBJ1-4; D remains ambiguous. Germline-derived CDR1 and CDR2 are MNHEY and SVGAGI. The length of the CDR3 is 15 residues. Trimming took off 6 bases at V and 5 bases at J, with 16 bases between the two ends. CDR3 nucleotide sequence: TGTGCCAGCAGACTCGGGGAGCCATTAAATGAAAAACTGTTTTTT. Its protein is CASRLGEPLNEKLFF.

There are a few counts of this clonotype. The rearrangement joins TRBV7-8 to TRBJ2-5; 8 bases agree with TRBD1. The ends lost 5 bases at V and 4 bases at J; junction bases unmatched: 9. This CDR3 has 15 residues. Germline CDR1 reads SGHVS; CDR2 reads FQNEAQ. DNA of the CDR3: TGTGCCAGCAGCAACGCCAGGACAGGGCCAGAGACCCAGTACTTC. It yields the protein CASSNARTGPETQYF.

This chain connects TRBV20-1 to TRBJ2-7; 11 nucleotides match TRBD2. Per germline, CDR1 DFQATT and CDR2 SNEGSKA (reference sequence). The CDR3 spans 16 residues. V shed 3 bases, J shed 0 bases, and the junction held 7 bases outside the gene matches. CDR3 in amino acids: CSARDPLAGDSYEQYF. The CDR3 DNA is TGCAGTGCTAGGGATCCACTAGCGGGGGACTCCTACGAGCAGTACTTC.

This clonotype was observed a handful of times. This chain connects TRBV14 to TRBJ2-7; possibly TRBD1 for D (5 bases). The closer fit of TRBJ2-5 to the DNA end suggests the J call may be wrong. The CDR3 sequence is 14 residues long. Germline CDR1 SGHDN, CDR2 FVKESK. CDR3 residues: CASSQVESTGTQYF. CDR3 nucleotides: TGTGCCAGCAGCCAGGTCGAGAGTACAGGGACCCAGTACTTC.

V is TRBV28 and J is TRBJ1-5; TRBD1 matches 9 bases. This CDR3 is built from 16 residues. The ends lost 1 base at V and 6 bases at J; junction bases unmatched: 7. Germline V CDR1 and CDR2: MDHEN, SYDVKM. The CDR3 sequence: CASSLYRGRWGQPQHF. The CDR3 DNA sequence: TGTGCCAGCAGTTTATACAGGGGGCGCTGGGGTCAGCCCCAGCATTTT.

This clonotype has only a few counts. The rearrangement links TRBV25-1 to TRBJ1-6, with D uncertain. Deletions cut 3 bases from V and 10 bases from J, with 4 bases between. Germline V gene data show CDR1 as MGHDK and CDR2 as SYGVNS. This CDR3 has 11 amino acids. CDR3 sequence: CASSDGSPLHF. DNA of the CDR3: TGTGCCAGCAGTGACGGGTCACCCCTCCACTTT.

This chain uses TRBV29-1 with TRBJ2-5; TRBD2 might be the D (7 bases). The V and J ends lost 5 bases and 11 bases respectively, with 27 bases between them. Germline CDR1 and CDR2: SQVTM and ANQGSEA. The CDR3 runs 15 residues. CDR3 amino acids: CSVYIPAGAYNEQYF. The CDR3 nucleotides are TGCAGCGTTTATATACCGGCGGGGGCATACAATGAGCAGTACTTC.

This chain uses TRBV20-1 with TRBJ1-1; the D is unclear. Per germline, CDR1 DFQATT and CDR2 SNEGSKA (reference sequence). CDR3 size: 13 residues. V was clipped by 3 bases and J by 1 base, with 9 bases between them. Written as DNA, the CDR3 is TGCAGTGCTAGTAAAGGGCCGAACACTGAAGCTTTCTTT. It yields the protein CSASKGPNTEAFF.

The V and J genes are TRBV5-1 and TRBJ1-3; tentatively, D is TRBD1 (5 bases). The V and J ends lost 4 bases and 6 bases respectively, with 17 bases between them. CDR3 size: 15 residues. From germline, CDR1 is SGHRS and CDR2 YFSETQ. CDR3 DNA sequence: TGCGCCAGCAGCCGCGCCCCCAGGGTGGAAAACACCATATATTTT. As protein: CASSRAPRVENTIYF. The full variable domain, with the rest looked up from reference TRBV5-1 and TRBJ1-3, is KAGVTQTPRYLIKTRGQQVTLSCSPISGHRSVSWYQQTPGQGLQFLFEYFSETQRNKGNFPGRFSGRQFSNSRSEMNVSTLELGDSALYLCASSRAPRVENTIYFGEGSWLTVV.

In its sample, this clonotype was seen once. V usage is TRBV5-5 and J usage is TRBJ2-5, with 7 bases fitting TRBD1. Looked up from germline, CDR1 is SGHKS and CDR2 is YYEKEE (reference sequence). This CDR3 has 14 amino acids. J lost 5 bases, V lost 7 bases, and 11 bases had no gene match. CDR3 residues: CASAPTTGLETQYF. As DNA, the CDR3 is TGTGCCAGCGCGCCTACGACAGGGTTGGAGACCCAGTACTTC. The full variable domain, with the rest looked up from reference TRBV5-5 and TRBJ2-5, is DAGVTQSPTHLIKTRGQQVTLRCSPISGHKSVSWYQQVLGQGPQFIFQYYEKEERGRGNFPDRFSARQFPNYSSELNVNALLLGDSALYLCASAPTTGLETQYFGPGTRLLVL.